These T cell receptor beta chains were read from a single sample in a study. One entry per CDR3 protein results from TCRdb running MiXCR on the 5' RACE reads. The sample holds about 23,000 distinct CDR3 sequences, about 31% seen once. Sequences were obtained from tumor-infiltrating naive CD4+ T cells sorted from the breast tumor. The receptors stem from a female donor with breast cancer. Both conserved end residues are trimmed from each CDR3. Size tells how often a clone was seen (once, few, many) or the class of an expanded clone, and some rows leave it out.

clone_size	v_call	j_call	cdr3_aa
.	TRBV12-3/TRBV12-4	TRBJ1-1	ASSPPLGQGSRTEAF
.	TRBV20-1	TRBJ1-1	SARNQGSWTEAF
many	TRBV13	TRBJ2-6	ASSKYSGANVLT
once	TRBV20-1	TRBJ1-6	SARLGRDSPLH
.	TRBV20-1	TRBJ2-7	SANGGRSYEQY
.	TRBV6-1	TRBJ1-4	ASRAGQGAVGEKLF
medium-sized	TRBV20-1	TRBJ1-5	SARTGGQPQH
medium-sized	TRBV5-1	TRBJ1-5	ASSLGDIPNQPQH
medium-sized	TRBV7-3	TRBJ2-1	ASSLGPSSYNEQF
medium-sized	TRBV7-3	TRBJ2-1	ASNYFRQSLHNEQF
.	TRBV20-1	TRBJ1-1	SARDGGQGLNTEAF
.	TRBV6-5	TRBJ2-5	ARSASETMGTTLTPQETQY
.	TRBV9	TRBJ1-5	ASSRNQGHQPQR
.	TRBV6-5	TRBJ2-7	AGSPDSYEQY
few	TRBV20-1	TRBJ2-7	SARTRFGQY
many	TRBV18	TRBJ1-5	ASSPAGRDHQPQH
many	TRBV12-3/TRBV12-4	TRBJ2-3	ASRTTDTQY
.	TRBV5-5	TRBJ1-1	ASSSEGRHTEAF
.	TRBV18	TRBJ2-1	ASSPLSTGTNEQF
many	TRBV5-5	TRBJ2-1	ASSPQRYSSYNEQF
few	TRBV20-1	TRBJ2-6	SAGTGTGANVLT
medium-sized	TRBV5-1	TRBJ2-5	ASSIRERGYQETQY
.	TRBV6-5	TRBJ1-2	ASSGRQNGNYGYT
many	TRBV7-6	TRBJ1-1	ASSLRSGNTEAF
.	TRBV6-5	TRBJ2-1	ASSYTGRSYNEQF
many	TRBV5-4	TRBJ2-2	ASSLGPLNTGELF
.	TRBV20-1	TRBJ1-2	SARGTVKGYT
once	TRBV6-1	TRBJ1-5	ASKRGTVSNQPQH
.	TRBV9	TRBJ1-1	ASSPTPQGAGAF
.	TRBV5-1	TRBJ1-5	ASSRQGANQPQH
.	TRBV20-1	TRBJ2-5	SARLQHFQRETQY
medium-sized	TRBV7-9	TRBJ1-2	ASSLGGTGGYGYT
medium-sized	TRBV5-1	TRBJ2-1	ASSLGGSYNEQF
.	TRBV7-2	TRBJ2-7	ASSSSVENYEQY
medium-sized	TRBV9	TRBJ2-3	ASSVGIDTQY
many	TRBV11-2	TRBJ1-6	ASSLGQVNSPLH
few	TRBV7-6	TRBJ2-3	ASSYRDSTTDTQY
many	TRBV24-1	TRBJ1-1	ATSETGPGAF
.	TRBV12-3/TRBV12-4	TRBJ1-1	ASSLPDRTGDFS
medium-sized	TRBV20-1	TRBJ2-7	SARMGGLAFLLTYEQY
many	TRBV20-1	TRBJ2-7	SAPGRVGYEQY
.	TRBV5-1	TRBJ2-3	ASSLYRVAGPTDTQY
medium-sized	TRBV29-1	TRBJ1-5	SVALTGGGNQPQH
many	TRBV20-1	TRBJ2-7	SARDVGAYEQY
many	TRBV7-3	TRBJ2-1	ASSSAGLTVNEQF